The 25 T cell receptor beta chains listed next were all sequenced from one sample in a study of CXCR3-negative and CXCR3-positive naive CD8 T cells (dated by TCRdb to between 2019 and 2020). Sequencing took place on a NextSeq 550. The Human TCR Profiling Kit (MiLaboratory) was used to make UMI-labeled 5' RACE TRB cDNA libraries. TCRdb reprocessed the reads and assigns one entry to each CDR3 protein sequence, leaving out DNA. The table of this sample itemizes 100,000 to 150,000 distinct CDR3 sequences. The ten largest clones add up to roughly 0.29% of the sample. Sequencing used naive CXCR3- CD8+ T cells from blood. The cell subset or site label for this specimen denotes: CD45RO-CCR7+CD27+CD95- naive CD8+ T cells lacking CXCR3 (TNR3-). The source of these receptors is a human donor in good health. Some clones in this sample may be carry-over from other donors' samples.

The gene calls are TRBV12-5 and TRBJ2-3; TCRdb selects TRBD1, and the lack of DNA leaves this call unchecked. This CDR3 is 14 amino acids long. Per the germline V gene, CDR1 is LGHNT and CDR2 is FRNRAP. The CDR3 here is CASGLWGTTDTQYF.

This chain links TRBV5-1 with TRBJ1-1. The CDR3 is 13 residues long. Germline V gene lookup returns CDR1 SGHRS and CDR2 YFSETQ. CDR3 residues: CASSMGRNTEAFF.

The chain recombines TRBV6-5 with TRBJ2-1; TCRdb designates TRBD1, a call that cannot be tested without DNA. The CDR3 is 16 residues long. The germline CDR1 and CDR2 sequences are MNHEY and SVGAGI. CDR3 sequence reads: CASSRTARGLNNEQFF.

V is TRBV9 and J is TRBJ2-7. Germline V gene data show CDR1 as SGDLS and CDR2 as YYNGEE. The CDR3 is 15 residues long. CDR3 sequence: CASSVASGRADEQYF.

V usage is TRBV5-1 and J usage is TRBJ1-1. The CDR3 spans 12 residues. Looked up from germline, CDR1 is SGHRS and CDR2 is YFSETQ. The CDR3 region is CASSLDISEAFF. The complete variable domain, with remaining parts taken from reference TRBV5-1 and TRBJ1-1, reads KAGVTQTPRYLIKTRGQQVTLSCSPISGHRSVSWYQQTPGQGLQFLFEYFSETQRNKGNFPGRFSGRQFSNSRSEMNVSTLELGDSALYLCASSLDISEAFFGQGTRLTVV.

The V gene is TRBV7-9, the J gene TRBJ2-1; absent DNA, TCRdb's TRBD2 call cannot be checked. This CDR3 contains 15 residues. Germline assignment: CDR1 SEHNR and CDR2 FQNEAQ (reference sequence). The CDR3 reads CASSLGTSVYNEQFF.

The CDR3 sequence is CSARDLMGAPGELFF. The rearrangement links TRBV20-1 to TRBJ2-2; the TCRdb call, TRBD1, lacks DNA for checking. This CDR3 is built from 15 residues. Germline CDR1 is DFQATT and CDR2 is SNEGSKA (reference sequence).

The chain's CDR3 is CASSFGTGELFF. J is TRBJ2-2 and V is TRBV12-3 or TRBV12-4. The CDR3 extends over 12 amino acids.

This chain links TRBV20-1 with TRBJ2-7. This CDR3 has 14 amino acids. CDR1 is DFQATT, CDR2 SNEGSKA, per germline (reference sequence). The CDR3 loop is CSARETAERYEQYF.

The chain recombines TRBV29-1 with TRBJ1-2. Germline lookup yields CDR1 SQVTM and CDR2 ANQGSEA. The CDR3 is made up of 11 amino acids. CDR3 region: CSVETGRGYTF.

V usage is TRBV6-2 or TRBV6-3 and J usage is TRBJ2-3; TCRdb picks TRBD2, but there is no DNA to check that call. The CDR3 is 15 amino acids. The germline V gene has CDR1 MNHEY and CDR2 SVGEGT. CDR3 region: CASSYPGTYTDTQYF.

The chain joins TRBV21-1 to TRBJ2-3; there is no DNA to check the TCRdb D call of TRBD1. TRBV21-1 is described as a pseudogene. The CDR3 has 14 amino acids. CDR3 sequence reads: CASNRDRSTDTQYF.

The chain links TRBV7-8 to TRBJ2-7. This CDR3 has 11 amino acids. Germline CDR1 SGHVS, CDR2 FQNEAQ. CDR3 in amino acids: CASSSPVEQYF.

The chain employs TRBV11-2 and TRBJ2-1. This CDR3 is built from 13 residues. Germline-derived CDR1 and CDR2 are SGHAT and FQNNGV. The CDR3 here is CASSFTANNEQFF.

The chain recombines TRBV9 with TRBJ1-1. Germline CDR1 and CDR2: SGDLS and YYNGEE. The CDR3 is made up of 12 amino acids. CDR3 residues: CASSGEYTEAFF.

The gene calls are TRBV20-1 and TRBJ2-2. CDR3 length: 14 amino acids. CDR1 and CDR2 (germline): DFQATT, SNEGSKA (reference sequence). CDR3 protein: CSARDTADTGELFF.

The V gene is TRBV9, the J gene TRBJ2-1; TCRdb's D gene call, TRBD1, goes unchecked for lack of DNA. Per germline, CDR1 SGDLS and CDR2 YYNGEE. The CDR3 loop spans 14 amino acids. CDR3: CASSVEQVDNEQFF. Supplemented by reference TRBV9 and TRBJ2-1, the full variable domain reads DSGVTQTPKHLITATGQRVTLRCSPRSGDLSVYWYQQSLDQGLQFLIQYYNGEERAKGNILERFSAQQFPDLHSELNLSSLELGDSALYFCASSVEQVDNEQFFGPGTRLTVL.

V is TRBV7-2 and J is TRBJ2-1; the D call from TCRdb, TRBD2, cannot be confirmed without DNA. CDR1 is SGHTA, CDR2 FQGNSA, per germline. The CDR3 has 15 residues. CDR3 region: CASSPKRGGYNEQFF.

The rearrangement uses TRBV27 and TRBJ1-1; no DNA is available, so the TRBD1 call from TCRdb remains unchecked. Germline CDR1 reads MNHEY; CDR2 reads SMNVEV (reference sequence). The CDR3 has 17 residues. The CDR3 reads CARSYVGQGQMNTEAFF.

This sequence joins TRBV7-6 and TRBJ2-1; there is no DNA to check the TCRdb D call of TRBD1. The CDR3 extends over 16 amino acids. The V gene's germline CDR1 is SGHVS and CDR2 FNYEAQ. The CDR3 protein is CASSPPLASSYNEKFF.

The chain carries TRBV29-1 and TRBJ2-7. Germline CDR1 SQVTM, CDR2 ANQGSEA. This CDR3 has 13 residues. The CDR3 loop reads CSVEGLYLYEQYF.

The chain is built from TRBV6-2 or TRBV6-3 and TRBJ2-1; TCRdb reports TRBD1, a call that lacks DNA to check it against. CDR1 is MNHEY and CDR2 is SVGEGT in the germline V gene. The CDR3 covers 16 residues. Here the CDR3 reads CASSYGTGQGFNEQFF.

V is TRBV5-1 and J is TRBJ2-1; the D call from TCRdb, TRBD2, cannot be confirmed without DNA. This CDR3 region has 20 residues. Germline-derived CDR1 and CDR2 are SGHRS and YFSETQ. CDR3 region: CASSLLGLAGGLNSYNEQFF.

The chain has TRBV28 and TRBJ2-5. The length of the CDR3 is 14 residues. Germline V gives CDR1 MDHEN, CDR2 SYDVKM. This CDR3 is CASREWKGQETQYF.

The rearrangement uses TRBV24-1 and TRBJ2-7; TCRdb designates TRBD1, a call that cannot be tested without DNA. CDR3 length equals 16 residues. Germline values: CDR1 KGHDR, CDR2 SFDVKD. The CDR3 sequence is CATSGPTGWPSYEQYF.